The 11 T cell receptor beta chains below were found in one sample sequenced in a study of cytomegalovirus exposure and HLA in healthy donors. The PCR was carried out with 60 Vbeta primers and 13 Jbeta primers. Data came from immunoSEQ multiplex PCR; TCRdb stores just in-frame clones and leaves some out. In the table there are around 180,000 clones, approximately 80% of which are singletons. What was sequenced was PBMCs. These receptors all stem from a male donor in good health and CMV-seronegative.

V is TRBV6-5 and J is TRBJ1-6; possibly TRBD1 for D (6 bases). Trimming removed 3 bases from V and 10 bases from J, with 10 bases in between. This CDR3 spans 13 amino acids. Germline assignment: CDR1 MNHEY and CDR2 SVGAGI. CDR3 region: CASSYRTASPLHF. CDR3 bases: TGTGCCAGCAGTTATCGGACAGCATCACCCCTCCACTTT.

This chain uses TRBV5-1 with TRBJ2-7; 12 nucleotides match TRBD1. This CDR3 is built from 15 residues. The ends lost 3 bases at V and 6 bases at J; junction bases unmatched: 7. Germline CDR1 is SGHRS and CDR2 is YFSETQ. CDR3 residues: CASSWRGQGAGEQYF. Written as DNA, the CDR3 is TGCGCCAGCAGCTGGAGGGGACAGGGGGCTGGCGAGCAGTACTTC.

This rearrangement joins TRBV2 to TRBJ1-2; weak D call: TRBD1 (6 bases). From germline, CDR1 is SNHLY and CDR2 FYNNEI. This CDR3 has 12 amino acids. The V gene lost 10 bases and the J gene lost 5 bases, with 14 bases spanning the gap. This CDR3 reads CAIATGSYGYTF. CDR3 DNA: TGTGCCATCGCGACAGGCTCTTATGGCTACACCTTC.

The gene calls are TRBV5-5 and TRBJ2-7; 7 nucleotides match TRBD2. Looked up from germline, CDR1 is SGHKS and CDR2 is YYEKEE (reference sequence). The CDR3 loop spans 13 amino acids. J gave up 6 bases and V 2 bases, and 5 bases lay outside the gene matches. The DNA of the CDR3 is TGTGCCAGCAGCTTTACTAGCGTGATCGAGCAGTACTTC. It yields the protein CASSFTSVIEQYF.

V is TRBV10-3 and J is TRBJ1-1; D perhaps matches TRBD1 (5 bases). V dropped 11 bases and J dropped 0 bases, with 16 bases sitting between them. Germline CDR1 ENHRY, CDR2 SYGVKD. The CDR3 is 14 residues long. CDR3 residues: CAATVGTMNTEAFF. The CDR3, as DNA: TGTGCCGCAACCGTCGGGACTATGAACACTGAAGCTTTCTTT.

Here the CDR3 DNA reads TGTGCCAGCAGCATCACAGGGAACTCCTACGAGCAGTACTTC. This sequence encodes CASSITGNSYEQYF. The genes are TRBV7-6 and TRBJ2-7; D possibly corresponds to TRBD1 (6 bases). The CDR3 loop spans 14 amino acids. Between the trimmed V and J ends, which lost 5 bases and 0 bases, there was a span of 11 bases. The germline V gene encodes CDR1 SGHVS and CDR2 FNYEAQ.

The CDR3 nucleotides are TGCAGCTTTTGGACAGGGGGCAGGGGGGGTACGCAGTATTTT. Amino acids: CSFWTGGRGGTQYF. The chain uses TRBV29-1 and TRBJ2-3; TRBD1 matches 11 bases. CDR1 SQVTM and CDR2 ANQGSEA come from the germline V gene. The V segment lost 8 bases and the J segment 8 bases; nucleotides outside the gene matches: 12. This CDR3 is 14 amino acids long.

In its sample, this clone was seen a few times. The chain couples TRBV6-4 to TRBJ2-7; 8 bases match TRBD1. CDR1 MRHNA and CDR2 SNTAGT come from the germline V gene. The CDR3 sequence is 16 residues long. V shed 3 bases, J shed 1 base, and the junction held 8 bases outside the gene matches. In nucleotides, the CDR3 is TGTGCCAGCAGTGAAGCGTTCTGGACAGGGTCCTACGAGCAGTACTTC. It yields the protein CASSEAFWTGSYEQYF.

The chain uses TRBV19 and TRBJ2-5; D not certain. Trimming cost V 1 base and J 4 bases, with 19 bases left between them. Germline V gives CDR1 LNHDA, CDR2 SQIVND (reference sequence). This CDR3 is 17 amino acids long. The CDR3 DNA follows: TGTGCCAGTAGTATAGCGTCGGTGGCAGGATGGCGAGAGACCCAGTACTTC. It specifies CASSIASVAGWRETQYF.

The chain has TRBV28 and TRBJ2-5, with 7 bases aligning to TRBD2. Germline V gene lookup returns CDR1 MDHEN and CDR2 SYDVKM. This CDR3 is 13 amino acids long. The V segment lost 8 bases and the J segment 4 bases; nucleotides outside the gene matches: 7. The CDR3 loop reads CASHNGRIETQYF. The DNA of the CDR3 is TGTGCCAGCCACAACGGGAGGATAGAGACCCAGTACTTC.

This clone occurred once. V and J are TRBV18 and TRBJ2-6; 10 bases match TRBD1. V dropped 2 bases and J dropped 0; count of bases not matched to a gene: 4. There are 18 residues in the CDR3. Germline CDR1 is KGHSH and CDR2 is LQKENI. As DNA, the CDR3 is TGTGCCAGCTCACCAAGGGGGACAGGGGACTCTGGGGCCAACGTCCTGACTTTC. This sequence encodes CASSPRGTGDSGANVLTF.